These 23 T cell receptor beta chains were all obtained from the same sample, sequenced in a study. TCRdb redid the calling of the reads with MiXCR, one entry per CDR3 protein. The repertoire holds about 16,000 distinct CDR3 sequences, with about 30% as singletons. The source material was blood. The receptor source for this set is a human donor.

This clonotype was picked up many times. V is TRBV4-3 and J is TRBJ1-4, with D possibly being TRBD1 (6 bases). V was pared by 1 base and J by 5 bases, with 20 bases between. Germline V gene lookup returns CDR1 LGHNA and CDR2 YSLEER. The CDR3 has 18 residues. The CDR3 loop reads CASSQVPLPGHRNEKLFF. The CDR3 DNA reads TGCGCCAGCAGCCAAGTCCCCCTCCCGGGACATAGGAATGAAAAACTGTTTTTT.

This clonotype has at least ten counts. The chain recombines TRBV4-3 with TRBJ1-2, with a weak D call TRBD1 (5 bases). The V end was cut by 4 bases, the J end by 7 bases, with 22 bases between. CDR3 length: 16 residues. Germline-derived CDR1 and CDR2 are LGHNA and YSLEER. In nucleotides, the CDR3 is TGCGCCAGCAGCCCGCTTGGAGGGGAAGCGCGCGGTGGCTACACCTTC. Amino acids: CASSPLGGEARGGYTF.

By share, this clonotype counts as medium-sized. V is TRBV29-1 and J is TRBJ1-1; 8 bases line up with TRBD1. This CDR3 is 13 amino acids long. J was trimmed by 1 base and V by 7 bases; bases with no gene match: 5. The germline CDR1 and CDR2 sequences are SQVTM and ANQGSEA. Here the CDR3 reads CSGRGQGNTEAFF. The CDR3 bases are TGCAGCGGACGAGGACAGGGGAACACTGAAGCTTTCTTT. Together with reference TRBV29-1 and TRBJ1-1, the CDR3 gives the full variable domain: SAVISQKPSRDICQRGTSLTIQCQVDSQVTMMFWYRQQPGQSLTLIATANQGSEATYESGFVIDKFPISRPNLTFSTLTVSNMSPEDSSIYLCSGRGQGNTEAFFGQGTRLTVV.

V is TRBV7-8 and J is TRBJ1-1; D is perhaps TRBD1 (5 bases). Germline lookup yields CDR1 SGHVS and CDR2 FQNEAQ. The ends were cut back, 3 bases at V and 0 bases at J, with 8 bases in the middle. The CDR3 length is 14 residues. In DNA form, the CDR3 reads TGTGCCAGCAGCTTGGGGACGGTGAACACTGAAGCTTTCTTT. This translates into CASSLGTVNTEAFF.

V is TRBV4-2 and J is TRBJ1-1; 7 bases are a match to TRBD1. CDR1 and CDR2 from the germline V gene are LGHNA and YNFKEQ. CDR3 length: 17 amino acids. The V and J ends lost 0 bases and 1 base, in that order; junction bases with no gene match: 8. CDR3 coding DNA: TGTGCCAGCAGCCAAGATGCCCCAGGGACAGAGAACACTGAAGCTTTCTTT. It yields the protein CASSQDAPGTENTEAFF.

The CDR3, as DNA: TGTGCCAGCAGTAGCAGCAGTTCGATAAGCGCCGGGGAGCTGTTTTTT. It is translated as CASSSSSSISAGELFF. The chain recombines TRBV25-1 with TRBJ2-2; D remains ambiguous. The CDR3 is 16 residues long. The V end was cut by 5 bases, the J end by 6 bases, with 19 bases between. Germline-derived CDR1 and CDR2 are MGHDK and SYGVNS.

This clonotype was found many times. V and J are TRBV4-2 and TRBJ2-2, with D possibly matching TRBD2 (7 bases). The germline CDR1 and CDR2 sequences are LGHNA and YNFKEQ. This CDR3 has 15 residues. Deletions cut 3 bases from V and 5 bases from J, with 13 bases between. CDR3 sequence reads: CASSQGGGSTGELFF. CDR3 nucleotides: TGTGCCAGCAGCCAGGGGGGCGGGAGTACCGGGGAGCTGTTTTTT.

This clonotype showed up many times. The chain uses TRBV25-1 and TRBJ1-4, with D possibly TRBD1 on 5 matching bases. This CDR3 is 16 amino acids long. The germline V gene has CDR1 MGHDK and CDR2 SYGVNS. The V end lost 6 bases, the J end lost 0 bases, and 14 bases lay between the germline ends. DNA for the CDR3: TGTGCCAGCAGGTTCAGGGACTCACCAACTAATGAAAAACTGTTTTTT. Amino acids: CASRFRDSPTNEKLFF.

This clonotype was seen repeatedly, ten times or more. The gene calls are TRBV30 and TRBJ1-6; TRBD1 matches at 11 bases. This CDR3 region has 14 residues. Looked up from germline, CDR1 is GTSNPN and CDR2 is SVGIG (reference sequence). V gave up 3 bases and J gave up 11 bases; unmatched junction bases: 6. The CDR3 region has the DNA TGTGCCTGGAGGGACAGGGGGCGCGGTCCACCCCTCCACTTT. Protein sequence: CAWRDRGRGPPLHF.

This clonotype was found many times. CDR3 amino acids: CASSHPSGITDTQYF. The DNA of the CDR3 is TGTGCCAGCAGCCACCCTAGCGGGATCACAGATACGCAGTATTTT. The chain combines TRBV4-2 with TRBJ2-3; 9 nucleotides align to TRBD2. Trimming cost V 3 bases and J 2 bases; bases outside gene matches: 3. CDR3 length equals 15 residues. Germline V gives CDR1 LGHNA, CDR2 YNFKEQ.

The chain recombines TRBV6-2 or TRBV6-3 with TRBJ2-3; the D is unclear. Trimming took off 0 bases at V and 11 bases at J, with 18 bases between the two ends. The CDR3 spans 15 residues. The V gene's germline CDR1 is MNHEY and CDR2 SVGEGT. The CDR3 sequence is CASSYSKPDSIGQYF. CDR3 sequence (DNA): TGTGCCAGCAGTTACTCGAAGCCAGACTCCATAGGGCAGTATTTT.

About this clonotype itself: A read error is possible here, since a much larger clone lies one base away. The chain is built from TRBV4-3 and TRBJ1-4; 7 positions match TRBD1. Per the germline V gene, CDR1 is LGHNA and CDR2 is YSLEER. The CDR3 is 16 residues long. The CDR3 spells CASSQDPDRANEKVFF. CDR3 nucleotides: TGCGCCAGCAGCCAAGATCCCGACAGGGCTAATGAAAAAGTGTTTTTT.

For this clonotype: At one of its ends the junction is not consistent with the germline gene, which may arise from a read error. This chain links TRBV29-1 with TRBJ2-7; 9 nucleotides match TRBD2. Germline-derived CDR1 and CDR2 are SQVTM and ANQGSEA. This CDR3 spans 14 amino acids. CDR3 region: CGVEVAGDYYEQYF. The CDR3 DNA follows: TGCGGCGTTGAGGTAGCGGGAGACTATTACGAGCAGTACTTC.

The chain links TRBV29-1 to TRBJ1-1, with D unresolved. Germline loops: CDR1 SQVTM, CDR2 ANQGSEA. The CDR3 loop spans 14 amino acids. Deletions cut 4 bases from V and 1 base from J, with 13 bases between. Here the CDR3 reads CSVGSSVANTEAFF. CDR3 DNA: TGCAGCGTTGGGTCTAGCGTAGCGAACACTGAAGCTTTCTTT.

This clonotype was seen at least ten times. The chain has TRBV18 and TRBJ1-1; D is unresolved. The ends were cut back, 1 base at V and 5 bases at J, with 11 bases in the middle. The germline V gene encodes CDR1 KGHSH and CDR2 LQKENI. The CDR3 is 14 residues long. The CDR3 bases are TGTGCCAGCTCACCACGCGAAGGACGGACTGAAGCTTTCTTT. Amino acids: CASSPREGRTEAFF.

This clonotype counts as medium-sized. V and J are TRBV4-3 and TRBJ1-5; D gene unclear. Trimming shortened V by 0 bases and J by 4 bases, and 13 bases separated the two germline ends. This CDR3 comprises 16 residues. Germline assignment: CDR1 LGHNA and CDR2 YSLEER. The CDR3 coding sequence is TGCGCCAGCAGCCAAGAGGTCTCCGGATCTAATCAGCCCCAGCATTTT. The encoded protein is CASSQEVSGSNQPQHF.

The sample holds many counts of this clonotype. The chain carries TRBV29-1 and TRBJ1-4, with D unclear. The CDR3 loop spans 11 amino acids. In germline, CDR1 is SQVTM, CDR2 ANQGSEA. The V end lost 5 bases, the J end lost 8 bases, and 9 bases lay between the germline ends. Here the CDR3 DNA reads TGCAGCGTTATTATCAGGGAAAAACTGTTTTTT. This codes for CSVIIREKLFF.

J is TRBJ1-4 and V is TRBV4-1; perhaps TRBD1 as D (5 bases). Deletions cut 0 bases from V and 6 bases from J, with 17 bases between. Germline V gene data show CDR1 as MGHRA and CDR2 as YSYEKL. The CDR3 is 17 amino acids. The CDR3 protein is CASSQEGQERGDEKLFF. CDR3 DNA: TGCGCCAGCAGCCAAGAAGGGCAGGAGCGGGGCGATGAAAAACTGTTTTTT.

The CDR3 nucleotides read TGCAGCGTTGCGGCTAGCGGATACTACGAGCAGTACTTC. Translation gives CSVAASGYYEQYF. This chain links TRBV29-1 with TRBJ2-7; 7 bases are shared with TRBD2. The CDR3 is made up of 13 amino acids. Unmatched junction bases numbered 6, after V lost 4 bases and J lost 3 bases. Germline V gene sequence: CDR1 SQVTM, CDR2 ANQGSEA.

This clonotype was seen a handful of times. A read error may produce the germline difference seen at one junction end. The chain is built from TRBV4-2 and TRBJ2-2; the D gene is possibly TRBD1 (6 bases). The CDR3 loop spans 13 amino acids. CDR1 LGHNA and CDR2 YNFKEQ come from the germline V gene. CDR3 nucleotide sequence: TGTGCCACCAACTCACAGGGTACCGGGGAGCCGTTTTTT. Its translation: CATNSQGTGEPFF.

V usage is TRBV18 and J usage is TRBJ2-2, with a weak D call TRBD2 (6 bases). There are 14 residues in the CDR3. The V end was cut by 3 bases, the J end by 7 bases, with 12 bases between. Germline CDR1 is KGHSH and CDR2 is LQKENI. CDR3: CASSPGREFGELFF. CDR3 nucleotide sequence: TGTGCCAGCTCACCGGGACGGGAGTTCGGGGAGCTGTTTTTT. The full variable domain, in which reference TRBV18 and TRBJ2-2 provide the parts outside the CDR3, is NAGVMQNPRHLVRRRGQEARLRCSPMKGHSHVYWYRQLPEEGLKFMVYLQKENIIDESGMPKERFSAEFPKEGPSILRIQQVVRGDSAAYFCASSPGREFGELFFGEGSRLTVL.

This clonotype was seen many times. The chain joins TRBV29-1 to TRBJ2-6, with D possibly called TRBD1 or TRBD2 (6 bases each). The CDR3 is 20 residues long. Per germline, CDR1 SQVTM and CDR2 ANQGSEA. With 1 base removed from V and 4 bases from J, the gap between germline ends came to 26 bases. Here the CDR3 DNA reads TGCAGCGTTGAAGGGCTCCAAGAGGGGGGATCTGGACCCGGGGCCAACGTCCTGACTTTC. Protein product: CSVEGLQEGGSGPGANVLTF.

The genes are TRBV20-1 and TRBJ2-1; TRBD1 matches at 8 bases. The CDR3 consists of 15 residues. V gave up 6 bases and J gave up 6 bases; unmatched junction bases: 13. Per germline, CDR1 DFQATT and CDR2 SNEGSKA (reference sequence). The CDR3: CSASSPGGVGNEQFF. The CDR3 DNA reads TGCAGTGCCAGCTCACCAGGGGGCGTAGGCAATGAGCAGTTCTTC.